Below are 32 T cell receptor beta chains sequenced from a single sample in a study of blood T cell repertoires in COVID-19. Profiled with immunoSEQ multiplex PCR; TCRdb holds only in-frame clones, not every one. This sample carries roughly 320,000 clones, 85% to 90% of them seen once, and the ten largest clones take roughly 5.9%. The sample consisted of peripheral blood. All receptors come from a woman in her fifties or sixties with COVID-19, enrolled during active disease.

This chain joins TRBV9 and TRBJ2-1; D is perhaps TRBD2 (5 bases). Trimming took 2 bases from V and 9 from J, leaving 18 bases between them. This CDR3 has 15 residues. Germline CDR1 SGDLS, CDR2 YYNGEE. The CDR3 sequence is CASSVWSGLEGEQFF. The CDR3 bases are TGTGCCAGCAGCGTCTGGAGCGGCCTAGAAGGTGAGCAGTTCTTC.

The chain is built from TRBV7-2 and TRBJ2-1; TRBD2 matches at 8 bases. This CDR3 is built from 11 residues. The V gene end was trimmed by 1 base and the J gene end by 15 bases; junction bases not matched to a gene: 2. Germline values: CDR1 SGHTA, CDR2 FQGNSA. The CDR3 is CASSLERESFF. The CDR3 DNA reads as TGTGCCAGCAGCTTAGAGCGGGAGTCGTTCTTC.

The V call is TRBV2, the J call TRBJ2-2, with 10 bases aligning to TRBD2. There are 19 residues in the CDR3. Losses at the gene ends were 10 bases for V and 4 bases for J; bases not matched to a gene: 21. The germline V gene encodes CDR1 SNHLY and CDR2 FYNNEI. CDR3 protein: CAIRTEREGGPFFTGELFF. The CDR3 region has the DNA TGTGCCATTCGTACGGAGCGGGAGGGCGGTCCCTTTTTCACCGGGGAGCTGTTTTTT.

J is TRBJ2-5 and V is TRBV18; 10 nucleotides agree with TRBD1. This CDR3 contains 15 residues. CDR1 KGHSH and CDR2 LQKENI come from the germline V gene. The J segment lost 4 bases and the V segment lost 2 bases, leaving 4 bases of the junction unmatched. As DNA, the CDR3 is TGTGCCAGCTCACCATTGACAGGGGGCACAGAGACCCAGTACTTC. This codes for CASSPLTGGTETQYF.

CDR3 coding DNA: TGTGCCAGCAGCTTAGATCCTTTGTCCGCCTACGAGCAGTACTTC. Protein product: CASSLDPLSAYEQYF. V and J are TRBV7-2 and TRBJ2-7; D is unclear. The CDR3 sequence is 15 residues long. Per the germline V gene, CDR1 is SGHTA and CDR2 is FQGNSA. Trimming left V 1 base short and J 2 bases short, with 12 bases between.

The rearrangement links TRBV11-2 to TRBJ2-1, with TRBD2 matching over 10 bases. This CDR3 region has 17 residues. V dropped 4 bases and J dropped 0; count of bases not matched to a gene: 6. Germline lookup yields CDR1 SGHAT and CDR2 FQNNGV. This CDR3 is CASSSLSGRTSYNEQFF. In DNA form, the CDR3 reads TGTGCCAGCAGCTCACTTAGCGGGAGGACCTCCTACAATGAGCAGTTCTTC.

The V gene is TRBV27, the J gene TRBJ2-5, with D perhaps TRBD1 (5 bases). Germline assignment: CDR1 MNHEY and CDR2 SMNVEV (reference sequence). V was cut by 4 bases and J by 6 bases, with 18 bases left in between. The CDR3 is 15 amino acids. In DNA, the CDR3 is TGTGCCAGCAGTTCCCACCTCCAGGGTAGGCAGACCCAGTACTTC. This gives the protein CASSSHLQGRQTQYF.

This rearrangement joins TRBV10-1 to TRBJ1-2; no clear D. CDR1 and CDR2 (germline): WNHNN, SYGVQD (reference sequence). Trimming took 1 base from V and 4 from J, leaving 10 bases between them. The CDR3 totals 14 residues. The chain's CDR3 is CASSEFSAGYGYTF. CDR3 bases: TGCGCCAGCAGTGAGTTTTCGGCGGGCTATGGCTACACCTTC.

The J gene is TRBJ2-1, the V gene TRBV25-1; 13 nucleotides align to TRBD2. Trimming took 6 bases from V and 8 from J; bases not matched to a gene: 7. Germline assignment: CDR1 MGHDK and CDR2 SYGVNS. CDR3 length: 15 residues. The CDR3 DNA follows: TGTGCCAGCAGCCGACTAGCGGGAGGTGCGGATGAGCAGTTCTTC. Translation gives CASSRLAGGADEQFF.

This clone came up once. This sequence joins TRBV11-2 and TRBJ2-3; TRBD1 matches at 10 bases. V trimming: 5 bases; J trimming: 6 bases; junction bases outside the gene matches: 11. The CDR3 length is 16 residues. The germline CDR1 and CDR2 sequences are SGHAT and FQNNGV. The CDR3 here is CASSDIFGTGDDTQYF. The CDR3 DNA sequence: TGTGCCAGCAGCGACATCTTTGGGACAGGGGATGATACGCAGTATTTT.

V gene TRBV6-5 combines with J gene TRBJ1-1; D gene ambiguous. Per germline, CDR1 MNHEY and CDR2 SVGAGI. The ends were cut back, 11 bases at V and 2 bases at J, with 12 bases in the middle. The CDR3 is made up of 12 amino acids. CDR3 loop: CASTETNTEAFF. The CDR3 coding sequence is TGTGCCTCTACAGAAACCAACACTGAAGCTTTCTTT.

The rearrangement uses TRBV5-6 and TRBJ1-1, with TRBD1 identical over 7 bases. The V segment lost 4 bases and the J segment 1 base; nucleotides outside the gene matches: 7. The germline CDR1 and CDR2 sequences are SGHDT and YYEEEE. This CDR3 comprises 15 residues. The CDR3 region is CASSAWDRQNTEAFF. The CDR3 DNA is TGTGCCAGCAGCGCCTGGGACAGACAGAACACTGAAGCTTTCTTT.

This chain links TRBV2 with TRBJ1-2; weak D call: TRBD1 (6 bases). This CDR3 is built from 14 residues. V gave up 8 bases and J gave up 0 bases, with 13 bases separating them. From germline, CDR1 is SNHLY and CDR2 FYNNEI. The CDR3 sequence: CASRRQVANYGYTF. DNA of the CDR3: TGTGCCAGCCGAAGACAGGTAGCTAACTATGGCTACACCTTC.

This chain joins TRBV11-2 and TRBJ1-3, with a possible D match to TRBD1 (5 bases). The CDR3 loop spans 17 amino acids. Germline assignment: CDR1 SGHAT and CDR2 FQNNGV. V shed 5 bases and J shed 0 bases, with 17 bases lying between them. CDR3 coding DNA: TGTGCCAGCAGCGCGCCCGGGACTCTTTACTCTGGAAACACCATATATTTT. The encoded protein is CASSAPGTLYSGNTIYF. Full variable domain (rest looked up from reference TRBV11-2 and TRBJ1-3): EAGVAQSPRYKIIEKRQSVAFWCNPISGHATLYWYQQILGQGPKLLIQFQNNGVVDDSQLPKDRFSAERLKGVDSTLKIQPAKLEDSAVYLCASSAPGTLYSGNTIYFGEGSWLTVV.

This chain connects TRBV30 to TRBJ1-1; D may be TRBD1 (6 bases). Trimming removed 3 bases from V and 0 bases from J, with 14 bases in between. In germline, CDR1 is GTSNPN, CDR2 SVGIG (reference sequence). This CDR3 has 15 amino acids. The CDR3 nucleotides are TGTGCCTGGAGCATGGGGGGGCTGATGAACACTGAAGCTTTCTTT. This encodes CAWSMGGLMNTEAFF.

The chain links TRBV24-1 to TRBJ2-1, with 13 bases lining up with TRBD2. There are 15 residues in the CDR3. Germline V CDR1 and CDR2: KGHDR, SFDVKD. The J segment lost 16 bases and the V segment lost 3 bases, leaving 11 bases of the junction unmatched. Written as DNA, the CDR3 is TGTGCCACCAGTGATCTAGGACTAGCGGGAGACCTGCTCTTCTTC. As protein: CATSDLGLAGDLLFF.

This rearrangement joins TRBV5-1 to TRBJ2-7, with no clear D. Germline loops: CDR1 SGHRS, CDR2 YFSETQ. The CDR3 spans 14 residues. V dropped 1 base and J dropped 4 bases, with 12 bases sitting between them. This CDR3 is CASSLIRTGYEQYF. The CDR3 coding sequence is TGCGCCAGCAGCTTGATTCGAACCGGGTACGAGCAGTACTTC.

With respect to this clone: The same CDR3 arises from other DNA sequences in this sample as well. V and J are TRBV13 and TRBJ2-6; a possible D gene is TRBD2 (6 bases). Trimming took 4 bases from V and 0 from J, leaving 16 bases between them. Germline assignment: CDR1 PRHDT and CDR2 FYEKMQ (reference sequence). This CDR3 has 18 amino acids. CDR3 in amino acids: CASSWLLAGASGANVLTF. The CDR3 nucleotides read TGTGCCAGCAGCTGGCTACTAGCAGGAGCCTCTGGGGCCAACGTCCTGACTTTC.

The CDR3 DNA follows: TGTGCCTGGAGTTTGGGCCTTAACTATGGCTACACCTTC. Amino acid sequence: CAWSLGLNYGYTF. The rearrangement joins TRBV30 to TRBJ1-2; D is ambiguous. Germline assignment: CDR1 GTSNPN and CDR2 SVGIG (reference sequence). This CDR3 contains 13 residues. Trimming removed 2 bases at V and 1 base at J, with 8 bases between.

This chain connects TRBV5-1 to TRBJ2-1; weak D call: TRBD2 (5 bases). Germline assignment: CDR1 SGHRS and CDR2 YFSETQ. This CDR3 has 14 amino acids. With 5 bases removed from V and 0 bases from J, the gap between germline ends came to 9 bases. Written as DNA, the CDR3 is TGCGCCAGCAGGGTACGGGACTCCTACAATGAGCAGTTCTTC. It translates to CASRVRDSYNEQFF.

This rearrangement joins TRBV25-1 to TRBJ1-2; D remains ambiguous. Germline V gene data show CDR1 as MGHDK and CDR2 as SYGVNS. The CDR3 is 13 residues long. Trimming removed 4 bases from V and 1 base from J, with 7 bases in between. The CDR3 loop reads CASSVRVNYGYTF. CDR3 DNA: TGTGCCAGCAGTGTGAGGGTTAACTATGGCTACACCTTC.

The chain links TRBV5-4 to TRBJ1-3; D unresolved. Germline V CDR1 and CDR2: SGHNT, YYREEE (reference sequence). The CDR3 contains 14 residues. The germline V and J ends were trimmed by 2 bases and 0 bases, with 6 bases remaining between them. The CDR3 spells CASSFGGSGNTIYF. The CDR3 DNA sequence: TGTGCCAGCAGCTTCGGAGGCTCTGGAAACACCATATATTTT.

The V call is TRBV7-8, the J call TRBJ1-6, with 7 nucleotides matching TRBD1. With 6 bases clipped from V and 7 bases from J, the junction kept 15 bases outside the gene matches. The germline V gene encodes CDR1 SGHVS and CDR2 FQNEAQ. CDR3 length equals 17 residues. The CDR3 reads CASRNPPEGAANSPLHF. The CDR3 DNA reads as TGTGCCAGCAGAAACCCCCCGGAGGGGGCCGCCAATTCACCCCTCCACTTT. Using reference TRBV7-8 and TRBJ1-6 for the parts outside the CDR3, the full variable domain is GAGVSQSPRYKVAKRGQDVALRCDPISGHVSLFWYQQALGQGPEFLTYFQNEAQLDKSGLPSDRFFAERPEGSVSTLKIQRTQQEDSAVYLCASRNPPEGAANSPLHFGNGTRLTVT.

V usage is TRBV4-1 and J usage is TRBJ1-1; 8 bases match TRBD1. V gave up 4 bases and J gave up 0 bases; unmatched junction bases: 7. The CDR3 sequence is 16 residues long. Per germline, CDR1 MGHRA and CDR2 YSYEKL. CDR3 region: CASSPQGAVMNTEAFF. CDR3 sequence (DNA): TGCGCCAGCAGCCCTCAGGGGGCAGTAATGAACACTGAAGCTTTCTTT.

J is TRBJ2-7 and V is TRBV6-5; 9 nucleotides align to TRBD1. The CDR3 loop spans 15 amino acids. Trimming took 5 bases from V and 4 from J; bases not matched to a gene: 9. Per germline, CDR1 MNHEY and CDR2 SVGAGI. The CDR3 loop reads CASSRDGTGRYEQYF. The DNA of the CDR3 is TGTGCCAGCAGTCGGGACGGGACAGGGAGGTACGAGCAGTACTTC.

This rearrangement joins TRBV3-1 (or the pseudogene TRBV3-2) to TRBJ2-7; TRBD2 matches 9 bases. The CDR3 is 19 residues long. Trimming cost V 2 bases and J 6 bases; bases outside gene matches: 20. CDR1 is LGHDT and CDR2 is YNNKEL in the germline V gene (reference sequence). For the CDR3, the DNA is TGTGCCAGCAGCCAAAGAAAGCGGACTAGCGAGGGTCTGGCAAGCGAGCAGTACTTC. Its translation: CASSQRKRTSEGLASEQYF.

The chain has TRBV7-8 and TRBJ2-5; D is unclear. Germline lookup yields CDR1 SGHVS and CDR2 FQNEAQ. CDR3 length: 11 residues. The V and J ends lost 1 base and 9 bases respectively, with 6 bases between them. The CDR3 sequence is CASSLGVAQYF. The CDR3 DNA follows: TGTGCCAGCAGCTTAGGAGTGGCCCAGTACTTC.

The chain carries TRBV7-2 and TRBJ2-2, with 9 positions matching TRBD2. CDR1 is SGHTA, CDR2 FQGNSA, per germline. The CDR3 totals 15 residues. The junction had 8 bases not matched to a gene; V was cut back by 6 bases and J by 6 bases. The CDR3 loop reads CASRFQREVPGELFF. CDR3 sequence (DNA): TGTGCCAGCAGGTTCCAGCGGGAGGTGCCCGGGGAGCTGTTTTTT.

The rearrangement joins TRBV10-1 to TRBJ1-1; TRBD1 aligns across 8 bases. With 6 bases clipped from V and 2 bases from J, the junction kept 11 bases outside the gene matches. Germline V gene lookup returns CDR1 WNHNN and CDR2 SYGVQD (reference sequence). The CDR3 is 16 amino acids. CDR3: CASSKTGGGLNTEAFF. The CDR3 nucleotides are TGCGCCAGCAGCAAAACAGGGGGAGGTCTTAACACTGAAGCTTTCTTT.

The chain recombines TRBV6-6 with TRBJ1-5; D is perhaps TRBD1 (5 bases). Trimming took off 8 bases at V and 4 bases at J, with 12 bases between the two ends. CDR3 length: 13 amino acids. Germline V gene data show CDR1 as MNHNY and CDR2 as SVGAGI (reference sequence). This CDR3 is CASSNGGNQPQHF. The CDR3 bases are TGTGCCAGCTCGAACGGGGGGAATCAGCCCCAGCATTTT.

The V gene is TRBV19, the J gene TRBJ2-7, with TRBD2 matching over 8 bases. Germline trimming cut 3 bases from V and 3 bases from J; bases unmatched to any gene: 4. This CDR3 spans 14 amino acids. Germline CDR1 and CDR2: LNHDA and SQIVND (reference sequence). The CDR3 spells CASSIGTRGYEQYF. DNA for the CDR3: TGTGCCAGTAGTATCGGGACTAGGGGCTACGAGCAGTACTTC.

The chain combines TRBV29-1 with TRBJ1-4; D not resolved. The V end was cut by 1 base, the J end by 4 bases, with 13 bases between. Germline lookup yields CDR1 SQVTM and CDR2 ANQGSEA. This CDR3 comprises 15 residues. CDR3 protein: CSVEGRESDNEKLFF. CDR3 in DNA: TGCAGCGTTGAAGGAAGGGAGTCTGATAATGAAAAACTGTTTTTT.